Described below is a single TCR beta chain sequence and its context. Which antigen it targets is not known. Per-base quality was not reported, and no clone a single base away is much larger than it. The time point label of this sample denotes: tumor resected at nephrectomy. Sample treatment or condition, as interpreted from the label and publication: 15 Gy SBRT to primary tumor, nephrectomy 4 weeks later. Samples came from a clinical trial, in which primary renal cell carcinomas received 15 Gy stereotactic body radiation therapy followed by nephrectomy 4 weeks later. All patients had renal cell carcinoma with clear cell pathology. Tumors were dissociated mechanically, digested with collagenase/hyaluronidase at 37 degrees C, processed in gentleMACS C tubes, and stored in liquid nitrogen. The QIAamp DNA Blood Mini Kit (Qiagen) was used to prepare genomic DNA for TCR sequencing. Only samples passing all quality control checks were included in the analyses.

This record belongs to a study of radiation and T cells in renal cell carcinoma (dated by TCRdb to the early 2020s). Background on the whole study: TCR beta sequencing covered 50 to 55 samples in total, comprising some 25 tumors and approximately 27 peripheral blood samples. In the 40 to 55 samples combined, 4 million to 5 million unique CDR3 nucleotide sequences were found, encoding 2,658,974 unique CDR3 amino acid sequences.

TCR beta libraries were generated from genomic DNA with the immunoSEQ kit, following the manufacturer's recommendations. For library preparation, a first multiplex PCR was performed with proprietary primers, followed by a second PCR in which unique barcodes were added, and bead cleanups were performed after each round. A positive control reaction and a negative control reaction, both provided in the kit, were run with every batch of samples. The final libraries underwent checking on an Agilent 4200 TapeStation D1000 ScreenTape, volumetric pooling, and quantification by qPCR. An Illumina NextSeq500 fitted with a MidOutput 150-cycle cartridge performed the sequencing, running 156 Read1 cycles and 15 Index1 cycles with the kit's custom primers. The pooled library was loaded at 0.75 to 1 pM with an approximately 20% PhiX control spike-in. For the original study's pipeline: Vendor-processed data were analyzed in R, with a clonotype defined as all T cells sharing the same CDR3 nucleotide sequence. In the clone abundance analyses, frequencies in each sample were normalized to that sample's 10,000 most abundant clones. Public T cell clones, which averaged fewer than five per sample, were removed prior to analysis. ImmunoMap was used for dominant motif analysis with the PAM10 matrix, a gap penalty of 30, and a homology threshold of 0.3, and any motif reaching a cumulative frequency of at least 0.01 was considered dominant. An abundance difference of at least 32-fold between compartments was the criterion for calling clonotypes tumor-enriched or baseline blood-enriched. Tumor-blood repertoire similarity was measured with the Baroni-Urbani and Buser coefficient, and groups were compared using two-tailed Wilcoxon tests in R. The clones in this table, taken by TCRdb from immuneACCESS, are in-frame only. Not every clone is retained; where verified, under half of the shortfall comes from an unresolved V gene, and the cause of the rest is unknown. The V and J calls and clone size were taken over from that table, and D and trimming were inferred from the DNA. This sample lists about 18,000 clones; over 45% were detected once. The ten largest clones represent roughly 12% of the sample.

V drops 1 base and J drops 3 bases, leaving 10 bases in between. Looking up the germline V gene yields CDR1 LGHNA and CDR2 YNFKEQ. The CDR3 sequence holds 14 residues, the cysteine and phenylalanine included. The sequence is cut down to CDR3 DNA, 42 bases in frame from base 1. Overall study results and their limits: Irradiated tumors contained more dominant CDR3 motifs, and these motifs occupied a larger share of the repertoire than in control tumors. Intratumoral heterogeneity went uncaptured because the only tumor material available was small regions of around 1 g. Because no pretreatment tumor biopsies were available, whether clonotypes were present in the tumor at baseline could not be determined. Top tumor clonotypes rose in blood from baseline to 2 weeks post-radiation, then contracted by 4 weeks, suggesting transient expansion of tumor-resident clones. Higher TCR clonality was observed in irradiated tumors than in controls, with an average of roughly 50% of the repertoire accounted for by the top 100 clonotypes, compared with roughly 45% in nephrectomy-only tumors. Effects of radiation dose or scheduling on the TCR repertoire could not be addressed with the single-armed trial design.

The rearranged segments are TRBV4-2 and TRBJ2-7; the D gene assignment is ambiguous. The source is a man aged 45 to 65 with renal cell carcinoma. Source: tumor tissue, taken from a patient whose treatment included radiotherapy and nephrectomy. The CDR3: CASSQGNTNYEQYF. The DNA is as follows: TGTGCCAGCAGCCAAGGCAACACAAACTACGAGCAGTACTTC.